The source of this T cell receptor beta chain is a study of early T cells in non-severe SARS-CoV-2 infection. Findings and limits, study-wide: Using VDJdb, the matching emphasized anti-spike CD8 responses while missing private and CD4 specificities.

From germline, CDR1 is KGHSH and CDR2 LQKENI. The CDR3 sequence is 14 residues long. The ends were cut back, 3 bases at V and 1 base at J, with 9 bases in the middle. This clonotype was recorded at least ten times. As yet, its antigen is unknown. cDNA molecules, individually, were tagged with unique molecular identifiers. TCRdb ran MiXCR on the 5' RACE reads and lists one entry per CDR3 protein. The sample has about 49,000 distinct CDR3 sequences; 5.5% to 6.5% are singletons. Sequenced material: whole blood, taken at baseline. J is TRBJ2-5 and V is TRBV18, with D possibly being TRBD1 or TRBD2 (5 bases each). The receptor was isolated from an adult who was a healthcare worker with PCR-confirmed SARS-CoV-2 infection or an uninfected control (not recorded which). The CDR3 spells CASSPAGTQETQYF. CDR3 DNA: TGTGCCAGCTCACCGGCAGGGACCCAAGAGACCCAGTACTTC.